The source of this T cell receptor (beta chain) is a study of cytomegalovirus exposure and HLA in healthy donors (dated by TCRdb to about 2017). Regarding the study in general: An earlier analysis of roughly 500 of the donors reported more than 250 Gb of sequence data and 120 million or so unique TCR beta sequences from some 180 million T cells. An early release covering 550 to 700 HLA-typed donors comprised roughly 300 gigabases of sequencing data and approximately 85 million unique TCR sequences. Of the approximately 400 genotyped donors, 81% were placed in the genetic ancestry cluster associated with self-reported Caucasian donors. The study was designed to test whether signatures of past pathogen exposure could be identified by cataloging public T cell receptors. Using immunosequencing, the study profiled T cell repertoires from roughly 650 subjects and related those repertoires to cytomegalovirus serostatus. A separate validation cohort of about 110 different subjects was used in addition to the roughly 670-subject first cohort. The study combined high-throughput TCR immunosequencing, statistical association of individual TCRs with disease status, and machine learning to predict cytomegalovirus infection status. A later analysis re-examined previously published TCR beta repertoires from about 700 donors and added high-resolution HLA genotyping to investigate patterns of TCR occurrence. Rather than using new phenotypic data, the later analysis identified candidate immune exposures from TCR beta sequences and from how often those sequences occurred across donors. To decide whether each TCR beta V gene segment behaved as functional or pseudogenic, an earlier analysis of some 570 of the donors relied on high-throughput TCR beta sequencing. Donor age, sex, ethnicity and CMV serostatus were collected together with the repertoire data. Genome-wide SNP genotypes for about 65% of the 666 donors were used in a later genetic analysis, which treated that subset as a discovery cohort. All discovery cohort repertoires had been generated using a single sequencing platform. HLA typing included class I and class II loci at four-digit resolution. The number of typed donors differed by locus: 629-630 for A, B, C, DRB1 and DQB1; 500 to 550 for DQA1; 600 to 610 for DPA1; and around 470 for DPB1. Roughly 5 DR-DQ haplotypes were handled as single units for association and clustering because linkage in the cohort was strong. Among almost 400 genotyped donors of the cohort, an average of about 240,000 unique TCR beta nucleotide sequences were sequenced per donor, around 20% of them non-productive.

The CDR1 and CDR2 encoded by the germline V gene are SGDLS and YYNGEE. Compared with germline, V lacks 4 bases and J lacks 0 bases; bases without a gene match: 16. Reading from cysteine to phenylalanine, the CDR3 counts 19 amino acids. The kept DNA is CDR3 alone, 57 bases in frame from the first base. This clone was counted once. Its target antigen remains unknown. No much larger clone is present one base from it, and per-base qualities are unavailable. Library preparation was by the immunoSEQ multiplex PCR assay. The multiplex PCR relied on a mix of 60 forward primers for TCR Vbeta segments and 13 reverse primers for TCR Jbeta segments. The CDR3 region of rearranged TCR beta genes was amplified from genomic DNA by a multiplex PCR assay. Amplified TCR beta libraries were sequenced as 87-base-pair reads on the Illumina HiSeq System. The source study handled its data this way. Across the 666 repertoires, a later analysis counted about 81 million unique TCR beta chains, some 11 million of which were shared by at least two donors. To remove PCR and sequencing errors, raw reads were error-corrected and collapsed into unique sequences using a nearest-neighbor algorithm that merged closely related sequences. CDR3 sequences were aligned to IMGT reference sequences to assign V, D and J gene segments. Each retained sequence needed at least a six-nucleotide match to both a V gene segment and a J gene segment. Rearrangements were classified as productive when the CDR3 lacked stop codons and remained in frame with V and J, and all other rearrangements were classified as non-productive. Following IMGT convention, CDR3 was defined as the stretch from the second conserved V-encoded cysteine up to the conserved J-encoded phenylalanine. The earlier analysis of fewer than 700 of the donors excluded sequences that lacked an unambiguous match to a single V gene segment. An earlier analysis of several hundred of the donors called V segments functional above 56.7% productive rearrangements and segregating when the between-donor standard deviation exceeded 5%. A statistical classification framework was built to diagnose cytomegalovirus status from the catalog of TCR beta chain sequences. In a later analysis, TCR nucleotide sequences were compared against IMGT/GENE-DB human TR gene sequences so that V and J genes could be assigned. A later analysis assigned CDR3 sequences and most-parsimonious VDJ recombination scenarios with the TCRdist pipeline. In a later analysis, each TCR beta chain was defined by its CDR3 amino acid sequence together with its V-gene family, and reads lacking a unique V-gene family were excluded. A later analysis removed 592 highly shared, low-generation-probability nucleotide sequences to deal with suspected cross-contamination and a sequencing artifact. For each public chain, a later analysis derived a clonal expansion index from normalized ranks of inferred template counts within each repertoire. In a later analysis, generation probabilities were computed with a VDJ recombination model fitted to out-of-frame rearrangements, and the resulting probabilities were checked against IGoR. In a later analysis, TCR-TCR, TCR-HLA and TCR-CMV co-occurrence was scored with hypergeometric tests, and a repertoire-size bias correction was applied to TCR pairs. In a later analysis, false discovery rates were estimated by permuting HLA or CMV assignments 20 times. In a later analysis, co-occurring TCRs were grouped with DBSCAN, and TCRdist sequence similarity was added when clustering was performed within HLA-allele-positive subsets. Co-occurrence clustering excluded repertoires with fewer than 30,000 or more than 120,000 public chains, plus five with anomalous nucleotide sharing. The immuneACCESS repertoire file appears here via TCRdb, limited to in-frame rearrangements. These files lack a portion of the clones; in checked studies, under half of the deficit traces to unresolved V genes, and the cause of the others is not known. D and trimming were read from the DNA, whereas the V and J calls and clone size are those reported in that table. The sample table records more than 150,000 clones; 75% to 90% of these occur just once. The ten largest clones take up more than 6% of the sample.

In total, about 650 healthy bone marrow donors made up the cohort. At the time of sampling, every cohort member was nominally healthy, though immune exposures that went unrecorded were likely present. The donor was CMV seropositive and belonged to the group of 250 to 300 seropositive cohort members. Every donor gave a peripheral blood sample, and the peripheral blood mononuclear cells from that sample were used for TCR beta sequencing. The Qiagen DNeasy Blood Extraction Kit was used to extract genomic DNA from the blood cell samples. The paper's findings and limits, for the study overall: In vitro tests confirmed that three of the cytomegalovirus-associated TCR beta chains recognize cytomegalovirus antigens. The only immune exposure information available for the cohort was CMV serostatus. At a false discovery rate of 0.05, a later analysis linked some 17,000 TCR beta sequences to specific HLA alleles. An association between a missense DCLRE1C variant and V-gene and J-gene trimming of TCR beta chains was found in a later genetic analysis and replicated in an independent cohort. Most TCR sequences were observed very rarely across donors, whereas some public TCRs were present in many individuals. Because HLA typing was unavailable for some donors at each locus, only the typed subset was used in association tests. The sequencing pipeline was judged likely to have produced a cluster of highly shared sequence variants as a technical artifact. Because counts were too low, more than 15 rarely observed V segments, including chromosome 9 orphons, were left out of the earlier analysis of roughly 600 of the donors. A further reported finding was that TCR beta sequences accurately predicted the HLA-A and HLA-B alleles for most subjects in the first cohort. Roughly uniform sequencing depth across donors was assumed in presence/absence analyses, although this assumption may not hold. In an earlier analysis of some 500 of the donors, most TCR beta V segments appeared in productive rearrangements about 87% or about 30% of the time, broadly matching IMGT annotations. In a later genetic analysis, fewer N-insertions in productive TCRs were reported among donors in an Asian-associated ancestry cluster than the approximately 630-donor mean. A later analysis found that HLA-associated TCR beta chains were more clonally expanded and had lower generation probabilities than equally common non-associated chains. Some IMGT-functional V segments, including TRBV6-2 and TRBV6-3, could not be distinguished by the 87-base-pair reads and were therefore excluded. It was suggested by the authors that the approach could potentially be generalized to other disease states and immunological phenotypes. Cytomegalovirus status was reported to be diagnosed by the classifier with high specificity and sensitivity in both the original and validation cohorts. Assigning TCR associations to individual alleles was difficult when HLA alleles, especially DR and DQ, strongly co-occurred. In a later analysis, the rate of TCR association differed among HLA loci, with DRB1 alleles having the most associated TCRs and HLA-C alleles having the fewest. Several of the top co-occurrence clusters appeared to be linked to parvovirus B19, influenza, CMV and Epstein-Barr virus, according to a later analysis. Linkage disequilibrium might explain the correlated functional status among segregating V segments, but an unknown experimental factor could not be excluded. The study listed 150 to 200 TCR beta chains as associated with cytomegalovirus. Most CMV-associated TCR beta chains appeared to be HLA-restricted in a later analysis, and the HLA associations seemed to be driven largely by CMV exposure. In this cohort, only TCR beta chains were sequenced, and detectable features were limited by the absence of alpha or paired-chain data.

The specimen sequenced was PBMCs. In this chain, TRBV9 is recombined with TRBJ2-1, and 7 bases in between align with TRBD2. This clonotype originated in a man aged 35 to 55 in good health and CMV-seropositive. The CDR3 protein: CASSNPTRLAGSSYNEQFF. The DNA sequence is TGTGCCAGCAGCAACCCTACCCGACTAGCCGGAAGCTCCTACAATGAGCAGTTCTTC.